Listed below are T cell receptor beta chains from one sample, sequenced in a study of PD-1 blockade in classical Hodgkin lymphoma. Sequenced by immunoSEQ multiplex PCR; TCRdb stores in-frame clones only, minus some. This repertoire shows a few thousand clones, over 65% found once; its top ten account for 9% to 12%. This specimen consisted of CD8+ T cells from blood, obtained at baseline. These TCRs come from a human donor with classical Hodgkin lymphoma. Both conserved end residues are part of each CDR3. D genes are given only for firm matches. Not every row has a clone size; where given, it reads once, few, many or a size class.

D gene	J gene	clone size	V gene	CDR3 DNA	CDR3 protein
.	TRBJ2-7	.	TRBV28	TGTGCCAGCAGTCTCGGGAGTGGTCGGGGACACCTCTACGAGCAGTACTTC	CASSLGSGRGHLYEQYF
.	TRBJ2-1	.	TRBV11-3	TGTGCCAGCAGCTCCCGGGATACCAATGAGCAGTTCTTC	CASSSRDTNEQFF
TRBD1	TRBJ2-2	.	TRBV19	TGTGCCAGTAGTATTGCAGGGGGAAGGACCGGGGAGCTGTTTTTT	CASSIAGGRTGELFF
TRBD1	TRBJ2-3	once	TRBV11-2	TGTGCCAGCAGCTCCGAGACAGGGTTTACAGATACGCAGTATTTT	CASSSETGFTDTQYF
.	TRBJ2-3	.	TRBV5-6	TGTGCCAGCAGCTTGGGTCGGACCGGCGTGGGCACAGATACGCAGTATTTT	CASSLGRTGVGTDTQYF
.	TRBJ2-6	.	TRBV23-1	TGCGCCAGCAGTCAAACCCAGGGGCTGTGGGGGGCCAACGTCCTGACTTTC	CASSQTQGLWGANVLTF
TRBD2	TRBJ2-1	.	TRBV7-3	TGTGCCAGCAGCTCCCCCTTAGCGGGGGGCCGGGGTGAGCAGTTCTTC	CASSSPLAGGRGEQFF
.	TRBJ2-3	.	TRBV6-5	TGTGCCAGCAGTTACTCCGGGGGGCATTACACAGATACGCAGTATTTT	CASSYSGGHYTDTQYF
TRBD1	TRBJ1-2	few	TRBV7-8	TGTGCCAGCAGTTCCTGGGCGGGACAGGGGGGAATCTACACCTTC	CASSSWAGQGGIYTF
TRBD1	TRBJ2-7	.	TRBV7-2	TGTGCCAGCAGCTTTGGACAGGGGGCTACCTACGAGCAGTACTTC	CASSFGQGATYEQYF
.	TRBJ2-3	.	TRBV7-2	TGTGCCAGCAGCTTCGGTGTGGGGGATACGCAGTATTTT	CASSFGVGDTQYF
.	TRBJ1-6	.	TRBV5-8	TGTGCCAGCAGAACGTATGGAGGGTGGGATTCACCCCTCCACTTT	CASRTYGGWDSPLHF
.	TRBJ2-7	few	TRBV7-9	TGTGCCAGCAGCTGGACGGGACAAGCCTACGAGCAGTACTTC	CASSWTGQAYEQYF
.	TRBJ2-1	.	TRBV6-1	TGTGCCAGCAGTGAAGTCAGGGGGGCCCTGGTCAATGAGCAGTTCTTC	CASSEVRGALVNEQFF
.	TRBJ2-1	.	TRBV5-1	TGCGCCAGCAGGGGGTCCTACAATGAGCAGTTCTTC	CASRGSYNEQFF
.	TRBJ1-3	large	TRBV6-1	TGTGCCAGCAGTGATGGGGTCTCAGGAAACACCATATATTTT	CASSDGVSGNTIYF
.	TRBJ2-7	.	TRBV5-5	TGTGCCAGCAGCTTCAGGGGACAAGCTAAAGACGAGCAGTACTTC	CASSFRGQAKDEQYF
.	TRBJ2-6	.	TRBV18	TGTGCCAGCTCACAGAATGATTTACAAAGTCGGGCCAACGTCCTGACTTTC	CASSQNDLQSRANVLTF
TRBD1	TRBJ2-7	.	TRBV19	TGTGCCAGTAGTATAGGGACAGGGGCTGTACACGAGCAGTACTTC	CASSIGTGAVHEQYF
TRBD1	TRBJ2-2	once	TRBV9	TGTGCCAGTCGGACAGGGAATGGTAATACCGGGGAGCTGTTTTTT	CASRTGNGNTGELFF
.	TRBJ2-2	.	TRBV28	TGTGCCAGCAGCCCCGGAAGTGTGAGCACCGGGGAGCTGTTTTTT	CASSPGSVSTGELFF